The subject of this entry is one T cell receptor beta chain. The record originates from a study of CD4+ T cells in melanoma. Trimming took off 4 bases at V and 8 bases at J, with 23 bases between the two ends. The CDR3 consists of 16 residues. Germline CDR1 and CDR2: SGHRS and YFSETQ. Assay: immunoSEQ multiplex PCR; the TCRdb copy retains only in-frame clones and omits some. The data contain about 140,000 clones, about 90% of them singletons. The chain joins TRBV5-1 to TRBJ2-3; D may correspond to TRBD1 or TRBD2 (5 bases each). The sequence was obtained from a human donor with melanoma. The CDR3 sequence: CASSHGGGQSSATQYF. In nucleotides, the CDR3 is TGCGCCAGCAGCCACGGTGGGGGTCAGTCTTCCGCTACGCAGTATTTT.